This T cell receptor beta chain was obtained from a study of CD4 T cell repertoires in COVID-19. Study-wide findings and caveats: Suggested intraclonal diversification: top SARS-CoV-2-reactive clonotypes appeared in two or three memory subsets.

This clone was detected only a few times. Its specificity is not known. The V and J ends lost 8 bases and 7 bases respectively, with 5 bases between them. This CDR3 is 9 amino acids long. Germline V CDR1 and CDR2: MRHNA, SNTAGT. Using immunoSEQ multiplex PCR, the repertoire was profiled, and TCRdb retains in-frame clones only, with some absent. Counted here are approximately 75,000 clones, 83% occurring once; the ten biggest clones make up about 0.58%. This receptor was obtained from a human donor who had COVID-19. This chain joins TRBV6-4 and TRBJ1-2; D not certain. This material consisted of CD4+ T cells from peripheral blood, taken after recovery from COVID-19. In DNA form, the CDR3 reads TGTGCCAGCCCGCGTGGCTACACCTTC. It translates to CASPRGYTF.